Each of the 14 T cell receptor beta chains below was sequenced from the same sample in a study of Graves' ophthalmopathy and Graves' hyperthyroidism. Amplification of TCR beta CDR3 regions used RNA transcripts. RT-PCR in the first round used HTBI primers; a second-round multiplex PCR followed. MiXCR, applied by TCRdb to the multiplex PCR reads, yields one record per CDR3 protein. The data hold under 400,000 distinct CDR3 sequences, with roughly 16% observed a single time. Sequenced sample: peripheral blood. Every receptor here comes from an adult man with Graves' ophthalmopathy.

This clonotype was observed at least ten times. The V gene is TRBV4-1, the J gene TRBJ2-7; tentatively, D is TRBD1 (5 bases). Trimming shortened V by 1 base and J by 2 bases, and 9 bases separated the two germline ends. The CDR3 is 14 residues long. The germline gives CDR1 MGHRA, CDR2 YSYEKL. The CDR3 DNA sequence: TGCGCCAGCAGCCAAGGCGAGACAGCCTACGAGCAGTACTTC. Translated, it gives CASSQGETAYEQYF.

In its sample, this clonotype was seen many times. The V call is TRBV11-2, the J call TRBJ2-5, with 7 bases lining up with TRBD1. V was pared by 3 bases and J by 0 bases, with 1 base of the junction left unmatched. Germline V gene sequence: CDR1 SGHAT, CDR2 FQNNGV. The CDR3 extends over 14 amino acids. The DNA for the CDR3 is TGTGCCAGCAGCTTTGGACAGGACCAAGAGACCCAGTACTTC. It codes for CASSFGQDQETQYF.

The table lists this clonotype with many counts. The rearrangement uses TRBV13 and TRBJ2-2; the match to TRBD2 covers 8 bases. This CDR3 is built from 16 residues. Germline CDR1 and CDR2: PRHDT and FYEKMQ (reference sequence). The trim removed 0 bases at V and 1 base at J, leaving 1 base unmatched. The CDR3 sequence is CASSLGLAGNTGELFF. Here the CDR3 DNA reads TGTGCCAGCAGCTTAGGGCTAGCGGGGAACACCGGGGAGCTGTTTTTT.

At least ten counts were recorded for this clonotype. The V call is TRBV24-1, the J call TRBJ2-6, with 9 bases fitting TRBD1. The V segment lost 4 bases and the J segment 0 bases; nucleotides outside the gene matches: 9. This CDR3 has 19 amino acids. Germline values: CDR1 KGHDR, CDR2 SFDVKD. The CDR3, as DNA: TGTGCCACCAGTGACCGGACAGGGGCCGGGAGCTCTGGGGCCAACGTCCTGACTTTC. Protein sequence: CATSDRTGAGSSGANVLTF.

This clonotype was observed a few times. At one of its ends the junction is not consistent with the germline gene, which may arise from a read error. The chain links TRBV6-5 to TRBJ1-2; TRBD1 matches 8 bases. CDR3 length: 15 amino acids. CDR1 and CDR2 (germline): MNHEY, SVGAGI. CDR3 sequence (DNA): TGTGCCAGCAGTTACTGGGTACAGGGGGTGGGTGGCTACATCTTC. Its protein is CASSYWVQGVGGYIF.

This clonotype was counted many times. In DNA form, the CDR3 reads TGTGCCAGCAGCTTATTTAGCGGAGCCACAGATACGCAGTATTTT. It is translated as CASSLFSGATDTQYF. V is TRBV7-8 and J is TRBJ2-3, with D maybe TRBD2 (6 bases). This CDR3 has 15 residues. V was cut by 2 bases and J by 2 bases, with 11 bases left in between. CDR1 and CDR2 (germline): SGHVS, FQNEAQ. The full variable domain, its missing parts supplied by reference TRBV7-8 and TRBJ2-3, is GAGVSQSPRYKVAKRGQDVALRCDPISGHVSLFWYQQALGQGPEFLTYFQNEAQLDKSGLPSDRFFAERPEGSVSTLKIQRTQQEDSAVYLCASSLFSGATDTQYFGPGTRLTVL.

This clonotype was detected many times. This chain connects TRBV12-3 or TRBV12-4 to TRBJ1-1, with 8 bases lining up with TRBD1. Trimming removed 6 bases from V and 0 bases from J; junction bases left unmatched: 6. The CDR3 runs 15 residues. The DNA of the CDR3 is TGTGCCAGCAGGGCGAACAGGGGGATGAACACTGAAGCTTTCTTT. This codes for CASRANRGMNTEAFF.

In its sample, this clonotype was seen many times. This chain connects TRBV24-1 to TRBJ1-2, with D possibly TRBD1 on 5 matching bases. The ends were cut back, 6 bases at V and 3 bases at J, with 16 bases in the middle. This CDR3 region has 15 residues. Looked up from germline, CDR1 is KGHDR and CDR2 is SFDVKD. CDR3 nucleotides: TGTGCCACCAGTTATGGGGACCGAACGGACTATGGCTACACCTTC. Encoded protein: CATSYGDRTDYGYTF.

The chain links TRBV18 to TRBJ1-1; D call uncertain. The CDR3 length is 13 residues. The V end lost 1 base, the J end lost 4 bases, and 7 bases lay between the germline ends. Per germline, CDR1 KGHSH and CDR2 LQKENI. Here the CDR3 reads CASSPRTFTEAFF. CDR3 in DNA: TGTGCCAGCTCACCACGGACTTTCACTGAAGCTTTCTTT.

This clonotype was recorded many times. J is TRBJ1-6 and V is TRBV6-1; D is unclear. Trimming removed 3 bases at V and 7 bases at J, with 10 bases between. The CDR3 extends over 14 amino acids. The germline V gene has CDR1 MNHNS and CDR2 SASEGT. The CDR3 DNA reads TGTGCCAGCAGTGAGCGGCGTGTGAATTCACCCCTCCACTTT. Encoded protein: CASSERRVNSPLHF.

At least ten counts were recorded for this clonotype. The CDR3 reads CASSKTGVAQYF. Written as DNA, the CDR3 is TGTGCCAGCAGCAAGACAGGGGTAGCGCAGTACTTC. This chain uses TRBV6-1 with TRBJ2-7; 8 bases match TRBD1. The junction had 7 bases not matched to a gene; V was cut back by 6 bases and J by 9 bases. The CDR3 has 12 residues. Germline V gene sequence: CDR1 MNHNS, CDR2 SASEGT.

This clonotype was counted at least ten times. J is TRBJ1-2 and V is TRBV7-2; D not resolved. V lost 5 bases and J 7 bases, leaving 8 bases between the germline ends. The CDR3 length is 11 residues. Germline CDR1 SGHTA, CDR2 FQGNSA. The CDR3 loop reads CASSLGAGYTF. In DNA form, the CDR3 reads TGTGCCAGCAGCCTGGGTGCTGGCTACACCTTC.

This clonotype was detected ten times or more. This sequence joins TRBV5-1 and TRBJ1-6, with D unclear. The ends were cut back, 0 bases at V and 0 bases at J, with 4 bases in the middle. The CDR3 is made up of 15 amino acids. Looked up from germline, CDR1 is SGHRS and CDR2 is YFSETQ. Here the CDR3 reads CASSLDSSYNSPLHF. DNA of the CDR3: TGCGCCAGCAGCTTGGACAGCTCCTATAATTCACCCCTCCACTTT.

The chain combines TRBV30 with TRBJ2-7, with 7 bases matching TRBD2. V gave up 0 bases and J gave up 4 bases; unmatched junction bases: 15. The CDR3 extends over 17 amino acids. The germline V gene has CDR1 GTSNPN and CDR2 SVGIG (reference sequence). The CDR3 bases are TGTGCCTGGAGTGTTTGGTCCCTAGCGGCGGGAGAGTACGAGCAGTACTTC. As protein: CAWSVWSLAAGEYEQYF.